Many counts were recorded for the clone carrying this T cell receptor (beta chain). The antigen is undetermined. Regions amplified from RNA transcripts were the TCR beta CDR3 regions. TCR CDR3 regions were first amplified by RT-PCR with HTBI primers. Via MiXCR, TCRdb re-called the multiplex PCR reads, giving one row per CDR3 protein. This sample yields more than 500,000 distinct CDR3 sequences, of which about 16% are seen a single time; about 31% belongs to the top ten. The sample comes from a study of T cells in Graves' hyperthyroidism and ophthalmopathy. For the study at large: Peripheral blood sampling occurred at initial diagnosis, before any treatment. General observations from the study: Separation of ophthalmopathy from stable hyperthyroidism was achieved by a 13 V-J model. With a median lead of around 6.7 months before onset, the model predicted ophthalmopathy.

CDR3 length: 15 amino acids. Losses at the gene ends were 0 bases for V and 0 bases for J; bases not matched to a gene: 3. In germline, CDR1 is SGHNT, CDR2 YYREEE (reference sequence). Patients showing uncontrolled infection, other autoimmune disease, pregnancy or lactation were ineligible. The sequence was collected from a woman in her 30s with Graves' ophthalmopathy. The sample was blood. V is TRBV5-4 and J is TRBJ2-7; 7 bases fit TRBD2. CDR3 in amino acids: CASSLGLAPSYEQYF. In nucleotides, the CDR3 is TGTGCCAGCAGCTTGGGACTAGCTCCCTCCTACGAGCAGTACTTC.